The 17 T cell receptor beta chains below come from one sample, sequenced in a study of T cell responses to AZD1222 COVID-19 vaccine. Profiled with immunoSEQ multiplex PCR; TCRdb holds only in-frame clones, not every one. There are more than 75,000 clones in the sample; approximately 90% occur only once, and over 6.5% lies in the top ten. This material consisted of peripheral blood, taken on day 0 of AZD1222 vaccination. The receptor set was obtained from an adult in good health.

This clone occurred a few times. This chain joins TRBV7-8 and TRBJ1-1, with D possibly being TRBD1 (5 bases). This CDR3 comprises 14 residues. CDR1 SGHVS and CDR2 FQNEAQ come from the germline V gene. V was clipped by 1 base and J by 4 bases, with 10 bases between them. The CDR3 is CASSLVGGATEAFF. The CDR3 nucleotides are TGTGCCAGCAGCTTAGTAGGAGGGGCCACTGAAGCTTTCTTT. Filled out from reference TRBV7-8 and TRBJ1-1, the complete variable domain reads GAGVSQSPRYKVAKRGQDVALRCDPISGHVSLFWYQQALGQGPEFLTYFQNEAQLDKSGLPSDRFFAERPEGSVSTLKIQRTQQEDSAVYLCASSLVGGATEAFFGQGTRLTVV.

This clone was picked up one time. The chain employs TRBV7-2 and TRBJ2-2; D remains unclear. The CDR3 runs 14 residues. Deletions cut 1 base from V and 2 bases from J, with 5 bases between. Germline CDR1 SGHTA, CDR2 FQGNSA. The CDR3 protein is CASSLGRNTGELFF. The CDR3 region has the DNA TGTGCCAGCAGCTTAGGACGAAACACCGGGGAGCTGTTTTTT.

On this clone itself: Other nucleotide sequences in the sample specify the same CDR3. The CDR3 DNA reads as TGTGCCAGCAGCCTCTCCTACGAGCAGTACTTC. It translates to CASSLSYEQYF. The V call is TRBV7-9, the J call TRBJ2-7; D gene uncertain. CDR1 and CDR2 from the germline V gene are SEHNR and FQNEAQ (reference sequence). V lost 5 bases and J 0 bases, leaving 2 bases between the germline ends. This CDR3 region has 11 residues. Filled out from reference TRBV7-9 and TRBJ2-7, the complete variable domain reads DTGVSQNPRHKITKRGQNVTFRCDPISEHNRLYWYRQTLGQGPEFLTYFQNEAQLEKSRLLSDRFSAERPKGSFSTLEIQRTEQGDSAMYLCASSLSYEQYFGPGTRLTVT.

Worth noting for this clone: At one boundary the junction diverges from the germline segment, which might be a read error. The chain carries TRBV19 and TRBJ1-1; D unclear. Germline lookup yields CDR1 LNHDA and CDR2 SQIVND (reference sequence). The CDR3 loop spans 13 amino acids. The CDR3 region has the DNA TGTGCCAGCAGTAGGGCTGAGAACACTGAAGCTTTCTTT. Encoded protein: CASSRAENTEAFF.

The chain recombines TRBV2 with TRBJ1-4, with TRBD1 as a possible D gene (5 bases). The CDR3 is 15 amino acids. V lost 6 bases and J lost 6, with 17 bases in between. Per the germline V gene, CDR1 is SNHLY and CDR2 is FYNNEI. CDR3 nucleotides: TGTGCCAGCAGGCCGGGATACCGAGGGGATGAAAAACTGTTTTTT. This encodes CASRPGYRGDEKLFF.

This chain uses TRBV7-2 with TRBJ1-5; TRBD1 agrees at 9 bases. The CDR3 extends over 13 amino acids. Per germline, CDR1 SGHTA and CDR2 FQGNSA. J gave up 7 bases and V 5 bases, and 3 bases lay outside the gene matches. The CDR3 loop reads CASSVDRGQPQHF. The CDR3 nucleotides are TGTGCCAGCAGCGTCGACAGGGGGCAGCCCCAGCATTTT.

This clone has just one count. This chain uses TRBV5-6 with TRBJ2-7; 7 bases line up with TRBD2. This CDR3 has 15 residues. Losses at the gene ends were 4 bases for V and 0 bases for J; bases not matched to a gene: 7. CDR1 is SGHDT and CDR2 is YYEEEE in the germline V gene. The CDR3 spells CASSQQRGFSYEQYF. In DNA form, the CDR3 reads TGTGCCAGCAGCCAGCAGCGGGGATTCTCCTACGAGCAGTACTTC.

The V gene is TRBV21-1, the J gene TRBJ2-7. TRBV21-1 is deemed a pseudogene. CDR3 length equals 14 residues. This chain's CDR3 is CASSKVSGRYEQYF. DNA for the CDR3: TGTGCCAGCAGCAAAGTGTCCGGGCGTTACGAGCAGTACTTC.

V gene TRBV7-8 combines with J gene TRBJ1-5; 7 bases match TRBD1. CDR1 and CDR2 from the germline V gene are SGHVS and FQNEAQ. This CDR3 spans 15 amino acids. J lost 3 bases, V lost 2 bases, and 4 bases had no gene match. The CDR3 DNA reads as TGTGCCAGCAGCTTATTGGACAGGTCCAATCAGCCCCAGCATTTT. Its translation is CASSLLDRSNQPQHF.

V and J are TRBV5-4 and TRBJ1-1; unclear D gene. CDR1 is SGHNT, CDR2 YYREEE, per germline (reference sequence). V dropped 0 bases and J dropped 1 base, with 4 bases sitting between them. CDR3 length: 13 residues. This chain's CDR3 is CASSLEWNTEAFF. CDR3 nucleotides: TGTGCCAGCAGCTTGGAGTGGAACACTGAAGCTTTCTTT. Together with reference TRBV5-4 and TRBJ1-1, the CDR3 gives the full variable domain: ETGVTQSPTHLIKTRGQQVTLRCSSQSGHNTVSWYQQALGQGPQFIFQYYREEENGRGNFPPRFSGLQFPNYSSELNVNALELDDSALYLCASSLEWNTEAFFGQGTRLTVV.

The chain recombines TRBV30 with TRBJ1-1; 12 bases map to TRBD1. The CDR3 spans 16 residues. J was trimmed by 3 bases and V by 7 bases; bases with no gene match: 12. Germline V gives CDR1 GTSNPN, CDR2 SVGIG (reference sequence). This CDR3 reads CASQGGTGGEYTEAFF. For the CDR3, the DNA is TGTGCCTCCCAAGGCGGGACAGGGGGCGAGTACACTGAAGCTTTCTTT.

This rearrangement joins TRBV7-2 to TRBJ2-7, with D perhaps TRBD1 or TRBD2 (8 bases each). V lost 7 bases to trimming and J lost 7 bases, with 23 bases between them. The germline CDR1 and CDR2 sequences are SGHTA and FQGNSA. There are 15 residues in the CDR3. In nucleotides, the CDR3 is TGTGCCAGCACCCCGGGGGGGACAGGAGGCGCGGAGCAGTACTTC. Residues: CASTPGGTGGAEQYF.

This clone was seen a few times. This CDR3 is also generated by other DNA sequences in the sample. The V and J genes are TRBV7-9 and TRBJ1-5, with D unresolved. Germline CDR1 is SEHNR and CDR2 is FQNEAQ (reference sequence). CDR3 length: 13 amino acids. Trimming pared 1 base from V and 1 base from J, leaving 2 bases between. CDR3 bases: TGTGCCAGCAGCTTAGACAGCAATCAGCCCCAGCATTTT. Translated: CASSLDSNQPQHF.

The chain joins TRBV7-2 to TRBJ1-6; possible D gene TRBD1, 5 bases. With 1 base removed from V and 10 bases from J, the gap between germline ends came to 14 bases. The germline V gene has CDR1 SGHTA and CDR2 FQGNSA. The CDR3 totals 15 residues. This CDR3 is CASSLGSGNRSPLHF. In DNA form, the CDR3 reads TGTGCCAGCAGCTTAGGGTCAGGGAACAGATCACCCCTCCACTTT.

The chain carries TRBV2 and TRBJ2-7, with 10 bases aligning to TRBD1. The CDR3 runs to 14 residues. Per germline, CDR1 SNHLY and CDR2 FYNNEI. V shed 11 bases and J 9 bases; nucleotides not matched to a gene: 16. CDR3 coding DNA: TGTGCCGGCGGGACAGGGGCCTTGGCTACGGGGCAGTACTTC. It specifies CAGGTGALATGQYF.

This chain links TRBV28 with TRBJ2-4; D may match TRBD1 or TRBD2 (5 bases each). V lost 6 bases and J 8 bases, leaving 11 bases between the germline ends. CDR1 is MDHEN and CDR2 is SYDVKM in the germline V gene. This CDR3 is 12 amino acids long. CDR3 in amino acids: CASRLTGHIQYF. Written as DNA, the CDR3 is TGTGCCAGCAGGCTTACGGGACACATTCAGTACTTC.

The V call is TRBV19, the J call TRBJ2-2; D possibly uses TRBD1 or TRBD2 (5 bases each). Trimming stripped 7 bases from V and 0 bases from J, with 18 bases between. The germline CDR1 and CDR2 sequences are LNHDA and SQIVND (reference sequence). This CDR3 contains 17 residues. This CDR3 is CASKPGTLAANTGELFF. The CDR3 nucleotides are TGTGCCAGTAAACCCGGGACGCTCGCCGCGAACACCGGGGAGCTGTTTTTT.